This T cell receptor (beta chain) was identified in a study of CD8 T cells in Susac syndrome. About the study: Patients with Susac syndrome were therapy-naive, on corticosteroids, or on intravenous immunoglobulin alone at blood draw.

Germline V gene lookup returns CDR1 SGHAT and CDR2 FQDESV (reference sequence). Between the trimmed V and J ends, which lost 5 bases and 3 bases, there was a span of 3 bases. This CDR3 region has 11 residues. Sequencing of TCR beta covered CD8+ and CD4+ T cells obtained from blood. An input of roughly 0.45 to 1 ug of RNA was subjected to reverse transcription using random hexamers. Amplification of the TCR beta CDR3 was carried out by immunoSEQ multiplex PCR, which spanned a total of 54 Vbeta and 13 Jbeta segments. TCRdb re-called the immunoSEQ multiplex PCR reads with MiXCR, one entry per CDR3 protein. In the table there are 50,000 to 55,000 distinct CDR3 sequences, over 90% of which are singletons.

The source material was CD8+ T cells from PBMCs. The receptor comes from a human donor with Susac syndrome. The rearrangement uses TRBV11-1 and TRBJ2-3; no clear D. CDR3 nucleotide sequence: TGTGCCAGCAGCGAAACAGATACGCAGTATTTT. Its protein product is CASSETDTQYF.